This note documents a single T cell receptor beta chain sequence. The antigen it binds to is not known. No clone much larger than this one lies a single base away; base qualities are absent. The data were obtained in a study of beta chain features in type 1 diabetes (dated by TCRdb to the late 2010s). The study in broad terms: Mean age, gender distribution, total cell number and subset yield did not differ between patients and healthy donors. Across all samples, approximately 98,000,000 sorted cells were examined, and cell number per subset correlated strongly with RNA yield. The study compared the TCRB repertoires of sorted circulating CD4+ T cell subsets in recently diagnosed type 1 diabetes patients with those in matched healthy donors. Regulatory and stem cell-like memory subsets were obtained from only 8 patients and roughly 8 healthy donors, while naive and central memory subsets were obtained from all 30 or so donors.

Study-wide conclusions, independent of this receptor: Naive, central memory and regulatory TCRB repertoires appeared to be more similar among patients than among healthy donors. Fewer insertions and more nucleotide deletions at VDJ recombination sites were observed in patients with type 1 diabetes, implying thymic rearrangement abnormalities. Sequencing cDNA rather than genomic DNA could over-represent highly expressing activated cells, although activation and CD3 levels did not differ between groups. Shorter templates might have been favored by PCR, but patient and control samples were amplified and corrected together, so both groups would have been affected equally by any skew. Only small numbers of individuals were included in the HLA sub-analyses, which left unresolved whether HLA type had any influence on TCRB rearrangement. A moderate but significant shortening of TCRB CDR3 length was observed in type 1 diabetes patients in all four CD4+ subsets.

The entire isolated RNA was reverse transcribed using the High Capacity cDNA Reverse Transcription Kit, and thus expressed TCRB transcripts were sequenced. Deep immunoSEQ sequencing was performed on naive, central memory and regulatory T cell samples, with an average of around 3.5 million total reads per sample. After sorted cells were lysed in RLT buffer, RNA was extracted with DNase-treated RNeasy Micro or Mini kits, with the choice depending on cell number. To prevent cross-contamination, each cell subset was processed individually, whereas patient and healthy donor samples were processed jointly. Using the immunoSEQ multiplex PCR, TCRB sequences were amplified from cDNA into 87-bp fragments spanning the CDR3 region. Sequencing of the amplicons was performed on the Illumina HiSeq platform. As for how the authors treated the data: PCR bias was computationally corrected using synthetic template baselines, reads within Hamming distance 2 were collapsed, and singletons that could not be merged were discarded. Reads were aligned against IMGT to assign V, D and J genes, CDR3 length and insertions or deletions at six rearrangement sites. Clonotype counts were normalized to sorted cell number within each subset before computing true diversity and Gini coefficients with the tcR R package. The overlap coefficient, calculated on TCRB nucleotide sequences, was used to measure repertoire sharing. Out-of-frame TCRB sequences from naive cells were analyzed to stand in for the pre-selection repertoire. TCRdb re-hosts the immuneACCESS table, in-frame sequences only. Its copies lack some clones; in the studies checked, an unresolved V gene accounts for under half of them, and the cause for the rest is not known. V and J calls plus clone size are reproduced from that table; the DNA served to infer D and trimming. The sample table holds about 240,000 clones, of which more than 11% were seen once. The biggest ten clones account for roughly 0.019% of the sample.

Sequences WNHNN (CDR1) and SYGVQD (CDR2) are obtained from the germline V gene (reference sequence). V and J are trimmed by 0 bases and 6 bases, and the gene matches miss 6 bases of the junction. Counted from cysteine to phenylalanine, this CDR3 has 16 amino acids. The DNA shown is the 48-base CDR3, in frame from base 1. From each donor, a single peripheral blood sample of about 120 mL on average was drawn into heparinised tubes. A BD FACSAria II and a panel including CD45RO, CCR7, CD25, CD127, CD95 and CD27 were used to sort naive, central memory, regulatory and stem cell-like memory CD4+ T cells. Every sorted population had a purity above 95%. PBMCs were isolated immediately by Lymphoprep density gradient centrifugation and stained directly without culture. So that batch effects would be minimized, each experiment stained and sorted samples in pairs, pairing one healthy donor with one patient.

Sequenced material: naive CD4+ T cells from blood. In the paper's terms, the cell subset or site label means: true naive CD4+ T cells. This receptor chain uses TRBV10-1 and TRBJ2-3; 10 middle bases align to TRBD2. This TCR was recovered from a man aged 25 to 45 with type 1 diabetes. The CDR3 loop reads CASSESSGRIPDTQYF. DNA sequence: TGCGCCAGCAGTGAGTCTAGCGGGAGGATTCCTGATACGCAGTATTTT.